This TCR beta chain was identified during a study of beta chain features in type 1 diabetes. The germline V gene encodes CDR1 SGHNT and CDR2 YENEEA. Trimming removed 2 bases at V and 3 bases at J, with 7 bases between. This CDR3 has 14 amino acids. Expressed TCRB transcripts were sequenced because the entire RNA isolate underwent reverse transcription. The method was immunoSEQ multiplex PCR; TCRdb's version includes in-frame clones alone and lacks a portion of them. The sample has about 150,000 clones; roughly 9% are singletons. The sequence was obtained from a woman in her late teens or twenties in good health. Sequencing was carried out using central memory CD4+ T cells from blood. The chain combines TRBV11-3 with TRBJ2-2; D is possibly TRBD2 (5 bases). DNA of the CDR3: TGTGCCAGCAGCTTAATGGAGGACACCGGGGAGCTGTTTTTT. The encoded protein is CASSLMEDTGELFF.